The 3 T cell receptor beta chains reported below all come from one sample, sequenced in a study of lymphopenia after photon versus proton radiotherapy. Only in-frame clones appear in the TCRdb table, and some are missing; sequencing was by immunoSEQ multiplex PCR. Of 35,000 to 50,000 clones listed, 80% to 95% are singletons. Sequenced material: peripheral blood, taken from a patient treated with photon-based radiotherapy. All receptors derive from a man aged 60 to 75 with cholangiocarcinoma.

V gene TRBV11-2 combines with J gene TRBJ1-6; D uncertain. The CDR3 runs 13 residues. V lost 5 bases and J lost 9, with 11 bases in between. Germline loops: CDR1 SGHAT, CDR2 FQNNGV. The CDR3 sequence is CASSPAAFSPLHF. CDR3 sequence (DNA): TGTGCCAGCAGCCCCGCAGCATTTTCACCCCTCCACTTT.

The chain recombines TRBV5-4 with TRBJ2-7; 7 nucleotides match TRBD1. Looked up from germline, CDR1 is SGHNT and CDR2 is YYREEE (reference sequence). This CDR3 is 15 amino acids long. The ends lost 3 bases at V and 2 bases at J; junction bases unmatched: 8. This chain's CDR3 is CASSSRDSLTYEQYF. The CDR3 DNA reads as TGTGCCAGCAGCTCCCGGGACAGCCTTACCTACGAGCAGTACTTC.

This clone turned up a few times. The chain carries TRBV12-5 and TRBJ1-6; D ambiguous. Trimming took off 2 bases at V and 10 bases at J, with 6 bases between the two ends. The CDR3 extends over 12 amino acids. Per the germline V gene, CDR1 is LGHNT and CDR2 is FRNRAP. The chain's CDR3 is CASGLNESPLHF. CDR3 bases: TGTGCTAGTGGTTTGAATGAGTCACCCCTCCACTTT. Full variable domain (remainder filled in from reference TRBV12-5 and TRBJ1-6): DARVTQTPRHKVTEMGQEVTMRCQPILGHNTVFWYRQTMMQGLELLAYFRNRAPLDDSGMPKDRFSAEMPDATLATLKIQPSEPRDSAVYFCASGLNESPLHFGNGTRLTVT.